This T cell receptor beta chain derives from a study of early T cells in non-severe SARS-CoV-2 infection. Separate cDNA molecules each had unique molecular identifiers attached to them. TCRdb ran MiXCR on the 5' RACE reads and lists one entry per CDR3 protein. The sample gives some 58,000 distinct CDR3 sequences, over 10% of which show up once; more than 3.5% is in the top ten. Trimming pared 7 bases from V and 0 bases from J, leaving 15 bases between. This CDR3 spans 15 amino acids. The V gene's germline CDR1 is SGHAT and CDR2 FQNNGV. The material sequenced was whole blood. This TCR was recovered from an adult who was a healthcare worker with PCR-confirmed SARS-CoV-2 infection or an uninfected control (not recorded which). The chain couples TRBV11-2 to TRBJ1-1; D is undetermined. The CDR3 DNA reads as TGTGCCAGCACCCTCCGAAGTCGGATGAACACTGAAGCTTTCTTT. Its protein product is CASTLRSRMNTEAFF.